What follows are 30 T cell receptor beta chains derived from one specimen sequenced in a study of technical replicates of blood from a handful of donors. Profiled with immunoSEQ multiplex PCR; TCRdb holds only in-frame clones, not every one. The table shows some 17,000 clones, with 80% to 90% occurring only once. The sequencing input was PBMCs. The origin of the receptors is a human donor in good health.

J is TRBJ2-1 and V is TRBV5-4; TRBD2 aligns across 14 bases. CDR1 and CDR2 (germline): SGHNT, YYREEE (reference sequence). This CDR3 has 16 amino acids. V trimming: 4 bases; J trimming: 7 bases; junction bases outside the gene matches: 7. The chain's CDR3 is CASSPGTSGSFNEQFF. For the CDR3, the DNA is TGTGCCAGCAGCCCCGGGACTAGCGGGAGTTTTAATGAGCAGTTCTTC. The complete variable domain, with remaining parts taken from reference TRBV5-4 and TRBJ2-1, reads ETGVTQSPTHLIKTRGQQVTLRCSSQSGHNTVSWYQQALGQGPQFIFQYYREEENGRGNFPPRFSGLQFPNYSSELNVNALELDDSALYLCASSPGTSGSFNEQFFGPGTRLTVL.

The V gene is TRBV2, the J gene TRBJ1-2; D may be TRBD1 (5 bases). CDR3 length equals 15 residues. V lost 8 bases and J 4 bases, leaving 20 bases between the germline ends. Germline CDR1 reads SNHLY; CDR2 reads FYNNEI. This chain's CDR3 is CASVDTTGNGYGYTF. The CDR3 bases are TGTGCCAGCGTGGACACAACGGGCAATGGCTATGGCTACACCTTC.

V and J are TRBV5-1 and TRBJ2-3; TRBD1 is a possible D gene (5 bases). The germline V gene encodes CDR1 SGHRS and CDR2 YFSETQ. There are 16 residues in the CDR3. Trimming cost V 1 base and J 1 base, with 13 bases left between them. Here the CDR3 DNA reads TGCGCCAGCAGCTTGAGGGGCTCCTCGGGCACAGATACGCAGTATTTT. Its translation: CASSLRGSSGTDTQYF. The whole variable domain, filled in from reference TRBV5-1 and TRBJ2-3, reads KAGVTQTPRYLIKTRGQQVTLSCSPISGHRSVSWYQQTPGQGLQFLFEYFSETQRNKGNFPGRFSGRQFSNSRSEMNVSTLELGDSALYLCASSLRGSSGTDTQYFGPGTRLTVL.

This sequence joins TRBV10-1 and TRBJ2-1; TRBD2 aligns across 10 bases. V shed 2 bases, J shed 14 bases, and the junction held 6 bases outside the gene matches. Germline V lookup: CDR1 WNHNN, CDR2 SYGVQD (reference sequence). CDR3 length: 13 amino acids. This CDR3 is CASSENSGTSEFF. In DNA, the CDR3 is TGCGCCAGCAGTGAGAACTCCGGGACTAGCGAGTTCTTC.

The chain has TRBV7-3 and TRBJ2-5; TRBD1 matches 8 bases. The V segment lost 2 bases and the J segment 5 bases; nucleotides outside the gene matches: 7. The V gene's germline CDR1 is SGHTA and CDR2 FQGTGA. CDR3 length equals 15 residues. CDR3 protein: CASSLLDRVGETQYF. The DNA for the CDR3 is TGTGCCAGCAGCTTATTGGACAGGGTTGGGGAGACCCAGTACTTC.

This chain joins TRBV11-2 and TRBJ1-3, with D unclear. Trimming left V 3 bases short and J 4 bases short, with 13 bases between. This CDR3 has 15 residues. Germline CDR1 and CDR2: SGHAT and FQNNGV. This CDR3 is CASSFQAAGGNTIYF. For the CDR3, the DNA is TGTGCCAGCAGCTTTCAGGCGGCGGGGGGAAACACCATATATTTT.

The chain joins TRBV21-1 to TRBJ2-3; TRBD2 is the table's D call, not checked against the DNA. TRBV21-1 is recorded as a pseudogene. This CDR3 has 19 amino acids. The CDR3 region is CASSKERLWGVDHTDTQYF. The CDR3 nucleotides are TGTGCCAGCAGCAAAGAAAGGCTTTGGGGAGTAGACCACACAGATACGCAGTATTTT.

The chain is built from TRBV27 and TRBJ2-1; 11 bases are a match to TRBD1. The V segment lost 6 bases and the J segment 4 bases; nucleotides outside the gene matches: 8. In germline, CDR1 is MNHEY, CDR2 SMNVEV (reference sequence). The CDR3 covers 16 residues. The DNA for the CDR3 is TGTGCCAGCAGATCGGGACAGGGGGTCCGATACAATGAGCAGTTCTTC. It yields the protein CASRSGQGVRYNEQFF.

J is TRBJ2-7 and V is TRBV5-1; 7 bases map to TRBD2. Unmatched junction bases numbered 6, after V lost 1 base and J lost 2 bases. Looked up from germline, CDR1 is SGHRS and CDR2 is YFSETQ. The CDR3 consists of 15 residues. The CDR3 is CASSLTGREAYEQYF. The CDR3 DNA sequence: TGCGCCAGCAGCTTGACAGGTCGGGAGGCCTACGAGCAGTACTTC.

This rearrangement joins TRBV6-5 to TRBJ1-1, with D tentatively TRBD1 (5 bases). Germline CDR1 and CDR2: MNHEY and SVGAGI. The CDR3 has 13 amino acids. Trimming stripped 3 bases from V and 7 bases from J, with 12 bases between. The CDR3 here is CASSYSDTGEAFF. CDR3 DNA sequence: TGTGCCAGCAGTTATTCGGACACAGGTGAAGCTTTCTTT.

The chain couples TRBV18 to TRBJ1-3; 7 bases are shared with TRBD1. In germline, CDR1 is KGHSH, CDR2 LQKENI. J lost 0 bases, V lost 3 bases, and 5 bases had no gene match. There are 16 residues in the CDR3. CDR3 amino acids: CASSPTGVDSGNTIYF. The CDR3 nucleotides read TGTGCCAGCTCACCCACAGGGGTGGACTCTGGAAACACCATATATTTT.

V is TRBV28 and J is TRBJ1-1, with TRBD1 as a possible D gene (6 bases). Germline CDR1 reads MDHEN; CDR2 reads SYDVKM. The CDR3 is made up of 12 amino acids. Trimming removed 4 bases from V and 8 bases from J, with 11 bases in between. CDR3 in DNA: TGTGCCAGCAGTTACCTCGGGACAGAAGCTTTCTTT. It yields the protein CASSYLGTEAFF.

For the CDR3, the DNA is TGTGCCAGCAGGGGGGACAGGGTCACTGAAGCTTTCTTT. This gives the protein CASRGDRVTEAFF. V is TRBV28 and J is TRBJ1-1; TRBD1 agrees at 9 bases. Unmatched junction bases numbered 3, after V lost 6 bases and J lost 4 bases. Germline V gene lookup returns CDR1 MDHEN and CDR2 SYDVKM. The CDR3 sequence is 13 residues long.

This sequence joins TRBV7-8 and TRBJ1-2; perhaps TRBD1 as D (6 bases). Per germline, CDR1 SGHVS and CDR2 FQNEAQ. CDR3 size: 15 residues. The V and J ends lost 5 bases and 2 bases respectively, with 15 bases between them. The CDR3 nucleotides read TGTGCCAGCAGCCCAACGGGCCAGGGGAACTATGGCTACACCTTC. Translating gives CASSPTGQGNYGYTF. Based on the CDR3 plus reference TRBV7-8 and TRBJ1-2, the full variable domain is GAGVSQSPRYKVAKRGQDVALRCDPISGHVSLFWYQQALGQGPEFLTYFQNEAQLDKSGLPSDRFFAERPEGSVSTLKIQRTQQEDSAVYLCASSPTGQGNYGYTFGSGTRLTVV.

The chain employs TRBV19 and TRBJ2-7, with TRBD1 identical over 9 bases. Trimming at V came to 5 bases and at J to 5 bases, leaving 7 bases not matched to a gene. Germline CDR1 and CDR2: LNHDA and SQIVND (reference sequence). The CDR3 length is 14 residues. The CDR3 region is CASSLRTGVNEQYF. As DNA, the CDR3 is TGTGCCAGTAGTCTCAGGACAGGGGTAAACGAGCAGTACTTC.

This sequence joins TRBV5-4 and TRBJ2-7; 8 bases agree with TRBD1. The CDR3 sequence is 15 residues long. Germline loops: CDR1 SGHNT, CDR2 YYREEE (reference sequence). V gave up 4 bases and J gave up 5 bases; unmatched junction bases: 11. This CDR3 reads CASSKTDRERDEQYF. CDR3 coding DNA: TGTGCCAGCAGCAAGACGGACAGGGAGAGGGACGAGCAGTACTTC.

The genes are TRBV30 and TRBJ1-3; TRBD1 aligns across 9 bases. Germline CDR1 GTSNPN, CDR2 SVGIG (reference sequence). With V trimmed by 3 bases and J by 0 bases, 6 bases remained unmatched. This CDR3 comprises 16 residues. CDR3 sequence (DNA): TGTGCCTGGAGGCGGGACAGGGCTCTCTCTGGAAACACCATATATTTT. The encoded protein is CAWRRDRALSGNTIYF.

The gene calls are TRBV5-5 and TRBJ2-7, with D perhaps matching TRBD2 (7 bases). From germline, CDR1 is SGHKS and CDR2 YYEKEE (reference sequence). Trimming stripped 3 bases from V and 2 bases from J, with 12 bases between. CDR3 length equals 14 residues. CDR3 loop: CASSYREGPYEQYF. The CDR3 DNA is TGTGCCAGCAGCTACAGGGAGGGTCCCTACGAGCAGTACTTC.

V usage is TRBV19 and J usage is TRBJ1-1, with TRBD1 matching 7 bases. CDR1 is LNHDA and CDR2 is SQIVND in the germline V gene (reference sequence). The ends lost 3 bases at V and 0 bases at J; junction bases unmatched: 7. This CDR3 has 16 residues. In nucleotides, the CDR3 is TGTGCCAGTAGTATTATCTGGGACAGCATGAACACTGAAGCTTTCTTT. Translated, it gives CASSIIWDSMNTEAFF. The full variable domain, its missing parts supplied by reference TRBV19 and TRBJ1-1, is DGGITQSPKYLFRKEGQNVTLSCEQNLNHDAMYWYRQDPGQGLRLIYYSQIVNDFQKGDIAEGYSVSREKKESFPLTVTSAQKNPTAFYLCASSIIWDSMNTEAFFGQGTRLTVV.

The chain has TRBV28 and TRBJ2-5, with a tentative D call TRBD1 (6 bases). The CDR3 is made up of 16 amino acids. Per germline, CDR1 MDHEN and CDR2 SYDVKM. V dropped 2 bases and J dropped 5 bases, with 18 bases sitting between them. This CDR3 reads CASSLLPRTGRETQYF. The DNA for the CDR3 is TGTGCCAGCAGTTTACTACCACGAACAGGGCGGGAGACCCAGTACTTC.

The chain combines TRBV7-9 with TRBJ2-1; 12 positions match TRBD2. V shed 1 base, J shed 7 bases, and the junction held 5 bases outside the gene matches. CDR3 length equals 16 residues. In germline, CDR1 is SEHNR, CDR2 FQNEAQ (reference sequence). CDR3 amino acids: CASSLGGLAGPNEQFF. Written as DNA, the CDR3 is TGTGCCAGCAGCTTAGGGGGACTAGCGGGTCCAAATGAGCAGTTCTTC.

The chain recombines TRBV4-1 with TRBJ2-1, with no clear D. Germline loops: CDR1 MGHRA, CDR2 YSYEKL. V was pared by 9 bases and J by 3 bases, with 12 bases between. The length of the CDR3 is 13 residues. CDR3 in amino acids: CASTKPGYNEQFF. The CDR3 bases are TGCGCCAGTACTAAGCCGGGCTACAATGAGCAGTTCTTC.

The chain carries TRBV27 and TRBJ2-2; D might be TRBD2 (5 bases). Trimming cost V 6 bases and J 7 bases, with 15 bases left between them. The germline V gene encodes CDR1 MNHEY and CDR2 SMNVEV (reference sequence). The CDR3 spans 14 residues. The CDR3 nucleotides read TGTGCCAGCAGCCCTCTCGGGGAAGGCGGGGAGCTGTTTTTT. Protein: CASSPLGEGGELFF.

The chain employs TRBV7-9 and TRBJ1-3; D is perhaps TRBD1 (6 bases). The CDR3 runs 15 residues. V was clipped by 4 bases and J by 0 bases, with 10 bases between them. Per the germline V gene, CDR1 is SEHNR and CDR2 is FQNEAQ (reference sequence). As DNA, the CDR3 is TGTGCCAGCAGCTCGGACAGCTTCTCTGGAAACACCATATATTTT. Translated, it gives CASSSDSFSGNTIYF.

The J gene is TRBJ2-1, the V gene TRBV7-3, with TRBD2 identical over 10 bases. The germline V gene encodes CDR1 SGHTA and CDR2 FQGTGA. CDR3 size: 16 residues. With V trimmed by 5 bases and J by 8 bases, 12 bases remained unmatched. The CDR3 here is CASSKVSSGSGYEQFF. The DNA for the CDR3 is TGTGCCAGCAGCAAAGTGTCTAGCGGGAGTGGTTATGAGCAGTTCTTC.

This clone was detected a few times. V is TRBV28 and J is TRBJ1-2; 7 bases align to TRBD1. This CDR3 has 14 residues. Per germline, CDR1 MDHEN and CDR2 SYDVKM. V gave up 3 bases and J gave up 3 bases; unmatched junction bases: 4. CDR3: CASSFRDSYYGYTF. The CDR3 nucleotides read TGTGCCAGCAGTTTTAGGGACAGCTACTATGGCTACACCTTC.

V gene TRBV19 combines with J gene TRBJ1-2; D unresolved. CDR1 is LNHDA, CDR2 SQIVND, per germline (reference sequence). Trimming pared 3 bases from V and 4 bases from J, leaving 9 bases between. The CDR3 spans 13 residues. As DNA, the CDR3 is TGTGCCAGTAGTATGTCTCTTCCCTATGGCTACACCTTC. Translation gives CASSMSLPYGYTF.

The gene calls are TRBV6-6 and TRBJ2-6; D may be TRBD2 (6 bases). CDR3 size: 16 residues. Trimming left V 4 bases short and J 0 bases short, with 10 bases between. Germline V lookup: CDR1 MNHNY, CDR2 SVGAGI (reference sequence). The CDR3 reads CASSSHGSSGANVLTF. CDR3 bases: TGTGCCAGCAGTTCCCACGGGAGCTCTGGGGCCAACGTCCTGACTTTC.

The count of this clone is one. The chain couples TRBV19 to TRBJ2-6; possible D gene TRBD2, 6 bases. The CDR3 is 17 residues long. Deletions cut 7 bases from V and 0 bases from J, with 16 bases between. In germline, CDR1 is LNHDA, CDR2 SQIVND (reference sequence). CDR3: CASTLQGGFSGANVLTF. The CDR3 nucleotides are TGTGCCAGTACCCTCCAGGGAGGATTCTCTGGGGCCAACGTCCTGACTTTC.

This clone was observed a single time. The V gene is TRBV7-9, the J gene TRBJ1-1; 9 bases match TRBD1. CDR1 is SEHNR, CDR2 FQNEAQ, per germline (reference sequence). J lost 1 base, V lost 1 base, and 13 bases had no gene match. CDR3 length: 19 residues. For the CDR3, the DNA is TGTGCCAGCAGCTTAGACAGGGGGCCGCCAGGGGGATCGAACACTGAAGCTTTCTTT. Its translation is CASSLDRGPPGGSNTEAFF.